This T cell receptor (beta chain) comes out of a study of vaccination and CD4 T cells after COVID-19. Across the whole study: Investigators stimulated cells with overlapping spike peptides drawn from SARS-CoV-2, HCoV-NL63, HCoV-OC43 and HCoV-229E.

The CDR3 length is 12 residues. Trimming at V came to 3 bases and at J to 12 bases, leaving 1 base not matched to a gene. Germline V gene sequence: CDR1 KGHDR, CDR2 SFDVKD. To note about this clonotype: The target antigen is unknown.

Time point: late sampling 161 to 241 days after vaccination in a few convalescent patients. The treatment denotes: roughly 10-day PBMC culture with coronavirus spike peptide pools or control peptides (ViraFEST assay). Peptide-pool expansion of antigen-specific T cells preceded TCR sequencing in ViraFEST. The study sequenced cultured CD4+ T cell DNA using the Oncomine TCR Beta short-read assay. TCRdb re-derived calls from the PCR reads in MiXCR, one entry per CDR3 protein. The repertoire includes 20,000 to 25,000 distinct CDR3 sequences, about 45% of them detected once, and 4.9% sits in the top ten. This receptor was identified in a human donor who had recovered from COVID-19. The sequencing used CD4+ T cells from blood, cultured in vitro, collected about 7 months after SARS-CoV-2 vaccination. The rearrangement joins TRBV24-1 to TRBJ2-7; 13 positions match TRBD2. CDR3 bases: TGTGCCACCAGTGATGGACTAGCGGGAGTGTACTTC. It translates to CATSDGLAGVYF.